The 28 T cell receptor beta chains below all came from one sample that was sequenced in a study of cytomegalovirus exposure and HLA in healthy donors. PCR involved 60 Vbeta and 13 Jbeta primers. The protocol was immunoSEQ multiplex PCR, while the TCRdb copy is restricted to in-frame clones and leaves out a portion. The repertoire holds about 160,000 clones, with less than 90% as singletons. Input material: PBMCs. The receptor set was obtained from a man aged 18 to 30 in good health and CMV-seronegative.

This clone came up a few times. The V call is TRBV5-4, the J call TRBJ2-2, with 7 bases that match TRBD2. The CDR3 spans 17 residues. Germline values: CDR1 SGHNT, CDR2 YYREEE (reference sequence). With V trimmed by 4 bases and J by 5 bases, 14 bases remained unmatched. CDR3: CASSPPRSGKLTGELFF. CDR3 in DNA: TGTGCCAGCAGCCCCCCGAGAAGCGGGAAATTGACCGGGGAGCTGTTTTTT.

V and J are TRBV9 and TRBJ1-1; a possible D gene is TRBD1 (5 bases). The CDR3 consists of 13 residues. The germline V and J ends were trimmed by 6 bases and 6 bases, with 15 bases remaining between them. In germline, CDR1 is SGDLS, CDR2 YYNGEE. This chain's CDR3 is CASTSRGGAEAFF. As DNA, the CDR3 is TGTGCCAGCACCAGCCGTGGGGGGGCTGAAGCTTTCTTT.

The genes are TRBV5-3 and TRBJ2-3; 12 positions agree with TRBD2. TRBV5-3 carries the ORF label, with uncertain function. V shed 2 bases, J shed 3 bases, and the junction held 1 base outside the gene matches. The CDR3 extends over 15 amino acids. The CDR3 reads CARSFLAGGTDTQYF. CDR3 sequence (DNA): TGTGCCAGAAGCTTCCTAGCGGGAGGGACAGATACGCAGTATTTT.

The V call is TRBV7-3, the J call TRBJ2-3; 7 nucleotides line up with TRBD1. V shed 3 bases and J 0 bases; nucleotides not matched to a gene: 3. Per germline, CDR1 SGHTA and CDR2 FQGTGA. The length of the CDR3 is 15 residues. In nucleotides, the CDR3 is TGTGCCAGCAGCTTCGGACAGGCTAGCACAGATACGCAGTATTTT. The encoded protein is CASSFGQASTDTQYF.

The chain combines TRBV9 with TRBJ2-1; TRBD2 might be the D (7 bases). V shed 5 bases and J shed 0 bases, with 12 bases lying between them. Germline CDR1 is SGDLS and CDR2 is YYNGEE. CDR3 length: 15 residues. The CDR3 sequence: CASSEGGASYNEQFF. The CDR3, as DNA: TGTGCCAGCAGTGAAGGGGGGGCCTCCTACAATGAGCAGTTCTTC.

The rearrangement uses TRBV5-1 and TRBJ1-6; no clear D. This CDR3 comprises 16 residues. CDR1 is SGHRS and CDR2 is YFSETQ in the germline V gene. The V end was cut by 0 bases, the J end by 1 base, with 8 bases between. CDR3 loop: CASSLGRVSYNSPLHF. In nucleotides, the CDR3 is TGCGCCAGCAGCTTGGGTCGGGTGTCCTATAATTCACCCCTCCACTTT.

The chain employs TRBV10-3 and TRBJ2-5, with D maybe TRBD1 (6 bases). Germline CDR1 ENHRY, CDR2 SYGVKD. This CDR3 comprises 13 residues. V lost 6 bases, J lost 5 bases, and 13 bases lay in between. CDR3 region: CAIRGQPEETQYF. The DNA for the CDR3 is TGTGCCATCAGGGGACAACCGGAGGAGACCCAGTACTTC.

The rearrangement links TRBV2 to TRBJ1-2; D remains unclear. Germline values: CDR1 SNHLY, CDR2 FYNNEI. This CDR3 region has 11 residues. Trimming removed 4 bases from V and 2 bases from J, with 2 bases in between. CDR3 loop: CASSANYGYTF. In DNA, the CDR3 is TGTGCCAGCAGTGCAAACTATGGCTACACCTTC.

The CDR3 coding sequence is TGTGCCAGCTCACCCCAGGCACGAGTATATGGCTCACCCCTCCACTTT. Its translation is CASSPQARVYGSPLHF. The rearrangement joins TRBV18 to TRBJ1-6, with D hard to call. Germline loops: CDR1 KGHSH, CDR2 LQKENI. V lost 3 bases, J lost 10 bases, and 19 bases lay in between. The CDR3 is made up of 16 amino acids.

A word on this clone: The junction departs from the called germline gene at one end, perhaps through a read error. This sequence joins TRBV7-9 and TRBJ2-2; D not resolved. CDR3 length: 11 residues. Germline V lookup: CDR1 SEHNR, CDR2 FQNEAQ (reference sequence). CDR3 bases: TGTTCCAGCAGCTTCGTCGGGGAGCTGTTTTTT. Its translation is CSSSFVGELFF. Supplemented by reference TRBV7-9 and TRBJ2-2, the full variable domain reads DTGVSQNPRHKITKRGQNVTFRCDPISEHNRLYWYRQTLGQGPEFLTYFQNEAQLEKSRLLSDRFSAERPKGSFSTLEIQRTEQGDSAMYLCSSSFVGELFFGEGSRLTVL.

This chain uses TRBV5-1 with TRBJ1-1; D possibly corresponds to TRBD1 (6 bases). With 1 base removed from V and 7 bases from J, the gap between germline ends came to 17 bases. Germline V gene lookup returns CDR1 SGHRS and CDR2 YFSETQ. CDR3 length equals 15 residues. The CDR3 nucleotides are TGCGCCAGCAGCTTGCCAAGCGGGGGAGGGGGTGAAGCTTTCTTT. Protein product: CASSLPSGGGGEAFF.

V gene TRBV18 combines with J gene TRBJ1-2, with D tentatively TRBD1 (5 bases). This CDR3 is 16 amino acids long. V dropped 3 bases and J dropped 2 bases, with 16 bases sitting between them. Germline loops: CDR1 KGHSH, CDR2 LQKENI. CDR3 nucleotide sequence: TGTGCCAGCTCACCGGGTAGGCAGGGAGGCAACTATGGCTACACCTTC. Protein: CASSPGRQGGNYGYTF.

The chain recombines TRBV5-1 with TRBJ1-4; the D is unclear. This CDR3 has 14 amino acids. The V gene lost 6 bases and the J gene lost 7 bases, with 16 bases spanning the gap. Germline CDR1 reads SGHRS; CDR2 reads YFSETQ. DNA of the CDR3: TGCGCCAGCAACCTAGGGTACGGGAGTGAAAAACTGTTTTTT. Its translation: CASNLGYGSEKLFF.

This chain links TRBV13 with TRBJ2-3, with D possibly TRBD1 on 6 matching bases. The CDR3 contains 17 residues. V lost 5 bases and J 2 bases, leaving 20 bases between the germline ends. In germline, CDR1 is PRHDT, CDR2 FYEKMQ (reference sequence). The CDR3 coding sequence is TGTGCCAGCAGCGCCTGGGGTGGGGGCTTTTCCACAGATACGCAGTATTTT. Amino acid sequence: CASSAWGGGFSTDTQYF.

Concerning this clone: The same CDR3 also results from other DNA sequences found in this sample. V gene TRBV7-3 combines with J gene TRBJ2-7; 9 bases are shared with TRBD1. V dropped 5 bases and J dropped 3; count of bases not matched to a gene: 5. The germline V gene has CDR1 SGHTA and CDR2 FQGTGA. This CDR3 region has 14 residues. The CDR3 DNA sequence: TGTGCCAGCAGCCCCGGGACAGGGAGCTACGAGCAGTACTTC. The encoded protein is CASSPGTGSYEQYF.

This sequence joins TRBV9 and TRBJ2-5, with D tentatively TRBD1 (6 bases). This CDR3 contains 15 residues. The germline V gene has CDR1 SGDLS and CDR2 YYNGEE. Trimming took 4 bases from V and 2 from J, leaving 15 bases between them. In nucleotides, the CDR3 is TGTGCCAGCAGCTACTTCGGACAGCGGCAAGAGACCCAGTACTTC. Its protein is CASSYFGQRQETQYF.

The V call is TRBV5-1, the J call TRBJ1-3; TRBD1 might be the D (6 bases). Germline CDR1 is SGHRS and CDR2 is YFSETQ. There are 17 residues in the CDR3. V shed 0 bases and J shed 0 bases, with 13 bases lying between them. Here the CDR3 DNA reads TGCGCCAGCAGCTTGGGTGGGGGCGGCATCTCTGGAAACACCATATATTTT. It yields the protein CASSLGGGGISGNTIYF.

About this clone: Other DNA sequences from this sample encode an identical CDR3 as well. The genes are TRBV29-1 and TRBJ2-3; D perhaps matches TRBD2 (5 bases). From germline, CDR1 is SQVTM and CDR2 ANQGSEA. The CDR3 totals 15 residues. V lost 8 bases to trimming and J lost 1 base, with 19 bases between them. CDR3 sequence: CSTTSPGGRTDTQYF. The CDR3 DNA follows: TGCAGCACCACCTCCCCTGGCGGGCGCACAGATACGCAGTATTTT.

The chain carries TRBV29-1 and TRBJ2-1; 9 bases line up with TRBD1. In germline, CDR1 is SQVTM, CDR2 ANQGSEA. The CDR3 is 15 residues long. The V and J ends lost 3 bases and 7 bases, in that order; junction bases with no gene match: 10. CDR3 DNA sequence: TGCAGCGTTGAGGGACAGGGAGGTTGGAGGAATGAGCAGTTCTTC. Protein product: CSVEGQGGWRNEQFF.

The chain has TRBV7-3 and TRBJ2-6, with 10 bases lining up with TRBD2. The V and J ends lost 5 bases and 3 bases, in that order; junction bases with no gene match: 4. Germline V gene data show CDR1 as SGHTA and CDR2 as FQGTGA. This CDR3 contains 16 residues. Here the CDR3 DNA reads TGTGCCAGCAGCCAAAGACTAGCGGGTGGGGCCAACGTCCTGACTTTC. Its protein product is CASSQRLAGGANVLTF.

This sequence joins TRBV5-4 and TRBJ2-7; D is perhaps TRBD2 (6 bases). Deletions cut 5 bases from V and 6 bases from J, with 9 bases between. The germline CDR1 and CDR2 sequences are SGHNT and YYREEE (reference sequence). This CDR3 spans 11 amino acids. This CDR3 is CASSLRGEQYF. The CDR3 DNA sequence: TGTGCCAGCAGTTTGCGGGGCGAGCAGTACTTC.

J is TRBJ2-7 and V is TRBV5-1; TRBD1 matches at 8 bases. Germline V CDR1 and CDR2: SGHRS, YFSETQ. V lost 1 base, J lost 4 bases, and 10 bases stayed unmatched. The CDR3 has 16 residues. In nucleotides, the CDR3 is TGCGCCAGCAGCTTGTCCCTCGGACAGGGAGGATACGAGCAGTACTTC. Protein product: CASSLSLGQGGYEQYF. Drawing the rest from reference TRBV5-1 and TRBJ2-7, the complete variable domain is KAGVTQTPRYLIKTRGQQVTLSCSPISGHRSVSWYQQTPGQGLQFLFEYFSETQRNKGNFPGRFSGRQFSNSRSEMNVSTLELGDSALYLCASSLSLGQGGYEQYFGPGTRLTVT.

The V gene is TRBV25-1, the J gene TRBJ2-2; 7 bases map to TRBD2. CDR3 length: 14 residues. CDR1 is MGHDK, CDR2 SYGVNS, per germline. Trimming removed 2 bases from V and 5 bases from J; junction bases left unmatched: 2. CDR3 sequence (DNA): TGTGCCAGCAGTGAAAACGGGAGGACCGGGGAGCTGTTTTTT. Translated, it gives CASSENGRTGELFF. Supplemented by reference TRBV25-1 and TRBJ2-2, the full variable domain reads EADIYQTPRYLVIGTGKKITLECSQTMGHDKMYWYQQDPGMELHLIHYSYGVNSTEKGDLSSESTVSRIRTEHFPLTLESARPSHTSQYLCASSENGRTGELFFGEGSRLTVL.

As to this clone: Other DNA sequences in this sample translate to the same CDR3. V gene TRBV28 combines with J gene TRBJ1-6, with D possibly being TRBD1 (5 bases). V gave up 5 bases and J gave up 7 bases, with 15 bases separating them. The CDR3 loop spans 15 amino acids. Germline assignment: CDR1 MDHEN and CDR2 SYDVKM. The chain's CDR3 is CASSAGQGGNSPLHF. The DNA of the CDR3 is TGTGCCAGCAGTGCCGGACAAGGTGGGAATTCACCCCTCCACTTT.

The chain joins TRBV9 to TRBJ1-1, with D perhaps matching TRBD1 (5 bases). Germline V gives CDR1 SGDLS, CDR2 YYNGEE. The CDR3 length is 16 residues. V lost 7 bases and J lost 1, with 20 bases in between. CDR3 amino acids: CASSGGRRRENTEAFF. CDR3 coding DNA: TGTGCCAGCTCGGGGGGACGTCGGAGGGAGAACACTGAAGCTTTCTTT.

The chain employs TRBV5-4 and TRBJ2-1, with TRBD1 identical over 8 bases. J lost 7 bases, V lost 5 bases, and 8 bases had no gene match. The germline V gene encodes CDR1 SGHNT and CDR2 YYREEE (reference sequence). The CDR3 runs to 14 residues. The CDR3 DNA reads TGTGCCAGCAGTGGCGGACAGGGTGGGAATGAGCAGTTCTTC. Amino acid sequence: CASSGGQGGNEQFF.

V and J are TRBV6-5 and TRBJ2-1; the D gene is possibly TRBD2 (6 bases). CDR3 size: 14 residues. CDR1 MNHEY and CDR2 SVGAGI come from the germline V gene. V lost 9 bases, J lost 4 bases, and 16 bases lay in between. The CDR3 coding sequence is TGTGCCAGACATCTCGACGGGAGTTACAATGAGCAGTTCTTC. This encodes CARHLDGSYNEQFF.

The V call is TRBV6-6, the J call TRBJ1-5, with D hard to call. Trimming shortened V by 6 bases and J by 6 bases, and 18 bases separated the two germline ends. The CDR3 has 15 residues. Germline V gene data show CDR1 as MNHNY and CDR2 as SVGAGI (reference sequence). DNA of the CDR3: TGTGCCAGCAGCCGTGATAGTAGGGAGAGTCAGCCCCAGCATTTT. Residues: CASSRDSRESQPQHF.